This record covers a single T cell receptor (beta chain). What antigen it recognizes has not been identified. No much larger clonotype is one base removed from it; base qualities were not supplied. The CDR3 regions of human TCRbeta chains were analyzed by immunosequencing. In the authors' own workflow: TCRs in the repertoires were matched against a reference library of SARS-CoV-2-specific TCRs that had been generated with the MIRA antigen-specificity platform. Breadth was defined as the fraction of unique TCRs that were SARS-CoV-2-associated. Depth was defined as the fraction of total T cells that were SARS-CoV-2-associated. Using the MIRA data, each spike-specific TCR was mapped to the spike region that the TCR reacts to and placed in a CD4 or CD8 class. Log10-transformed breadth and depth values were compared by one-way ANOVA with Sidak's multiple comparisons tests. TCRdb limited this immuneACCESS table to in-frame rearrangements with V and J called. A share of clones is missing; checked studies link under half to unresolved V genes, and the rest is unexplained. The DNA was the basis for D and trimming; V, J and clone size are from that table. In all, the sample holds over 45,000 clones, and around nine tenths of those were seen once. The biggest ten clones account for approximately 4.1% of the sample.

This sample is part of a study of T cell responses to AZD1222 COVID-19 vaccine (dated by TCRdb to the early 2020s). Concerning the study at large: AZD1222 recipients with second doses at about 4 weeks or about 12 weeks were pooled, because spike-specific TCR depth and breadth did not differ between schedules. TCR sequencing covered some 240 trial participants: 200 to 220 given two doses of AZD1222 and 26 given two doses of MenACWY control vaccine. Trial participants were enrolled by age into subgroups of 18-55, 56-69 and 70-plus years, and around 150, 28 and 57 TCR-sequenced participants, respectively, were included in these subgroups. The full study reports these points: Epitopes outside the regions mutated in the B.1.351 and B.1.1.7 variants were reportedly recognized by nearly half of the unique spike-specific TCRs. CD4 TCRs associated with the vaccine covered the entire spike protein, and the dominant responses were in regions 160-218 and 743-854. Because no samples from the day 14 peak response were available, repertoires could be characterized only after the peak T cell response. In the small 56-69-year group, the increase in depth fell short of significance, most likely because of low power. Participants were mostly white British, with more females than males. The authors suggested clonal diversity may have been underestimated. After two AZD1222 doses, both the breadth and the depth of spike-specific TCRs were significantly higher than at day 0 and than in MenACWY recipients. Conclusions about previously exposed vaccinees are limited, since just five to seven AZD1222 recipients were seropositive for SARS-CoV-2 at baseline.

The time point tag for this specimen amounts to: baseline before first vaccination. The vaccinee samples were drawn from two UK trials, COV001 and COV002, one of which was a single-blind randomized controlled phase 2/3 trial testing AZD1222 (ChAdOx1 nCoV-19) in healthy adults. For TCRbeta chain sequencing, PBMC samples were collected from trial participants at day 0 and at day 28 after the second dose. From cysteine to phenylalanine, the CDR3 is 15 amino acids long. The only DNA kept is the CDR3, 45 bases in frame from the first base. The germline V gene yields SNHLY for CDR1 and FYNNEI for CDR2. Trimming takes 7 bases off V and 3 bases off J; junction bases not matched to a gene: 9.

Sample: peripheral blood, taken on day 0 of AZD1222 vaccination. This TCR derives from an adult in good health. Recombination joined TRBV2 with TRBJ1-2, with 9 middle bases fitting TRBD1. Here the CDR3 is given as CASTPGQGSYYGYTF. The DNA sequence is as follows: TGTGCCAGCACCCCGGGACAGGGCTCCTACTATGGCTACACCTTC.